This TCR beta chain stems from a study of Ad26.COV2.S vaccination and SARS-CoV-2 variants. Study details: This donor came from the COV1001 trial of Ad26.COV2.S. Ad26.COV2.S shots went into the muscle once or twice, 56 days apart.

As for this clone: Its matching antigen is unknown.

The CDR3 has 13 amino acids. The V end was cut by 8 bases, the J end by 4 bases, with 12 bases between. CDR1 and CDR2 from the germline V gene are MDHEN and SYDVKM. This sample's treatment: around 19 received Ad26.COV2.S at low or high dose, single or two shots; 5 received placebo; per-sample allocation not given. Sampling took place 63 days after the first vaccine or placebo injection. Ad26.COV2.S expressed prefusion-stabilized spike from the original Wuhan strain. Study results and limitations: Reportedly, spike-specific CD8+ and CD4+ T cell responses achieved substantial breadth once vaccination had taken place.

TCRdb's copy holds only in-frame clones and misses some; the assay was immunoSEQ multiplex PCR. The sample carries roughly 420,000 clones, nearly 90% recorded once. The rearrangement joins TRBV28 to TRBJ1-5; D might be TRBD1 (6 bases). This material consisted of peripheral blood, taken in a trial of Ad26.COV2.S vaccine versus placebo. The TCR sequence derives from a person aged 18-65 years who received the Ad26.COV2.S COVID-19 vaccine or a placebo. Here the CDR3 reads CASLRTVNQPQHF. CDR3 DNA: TGTGCCAGCCTCAGGACAGTTAATCAGCCCCAGCATTTT.